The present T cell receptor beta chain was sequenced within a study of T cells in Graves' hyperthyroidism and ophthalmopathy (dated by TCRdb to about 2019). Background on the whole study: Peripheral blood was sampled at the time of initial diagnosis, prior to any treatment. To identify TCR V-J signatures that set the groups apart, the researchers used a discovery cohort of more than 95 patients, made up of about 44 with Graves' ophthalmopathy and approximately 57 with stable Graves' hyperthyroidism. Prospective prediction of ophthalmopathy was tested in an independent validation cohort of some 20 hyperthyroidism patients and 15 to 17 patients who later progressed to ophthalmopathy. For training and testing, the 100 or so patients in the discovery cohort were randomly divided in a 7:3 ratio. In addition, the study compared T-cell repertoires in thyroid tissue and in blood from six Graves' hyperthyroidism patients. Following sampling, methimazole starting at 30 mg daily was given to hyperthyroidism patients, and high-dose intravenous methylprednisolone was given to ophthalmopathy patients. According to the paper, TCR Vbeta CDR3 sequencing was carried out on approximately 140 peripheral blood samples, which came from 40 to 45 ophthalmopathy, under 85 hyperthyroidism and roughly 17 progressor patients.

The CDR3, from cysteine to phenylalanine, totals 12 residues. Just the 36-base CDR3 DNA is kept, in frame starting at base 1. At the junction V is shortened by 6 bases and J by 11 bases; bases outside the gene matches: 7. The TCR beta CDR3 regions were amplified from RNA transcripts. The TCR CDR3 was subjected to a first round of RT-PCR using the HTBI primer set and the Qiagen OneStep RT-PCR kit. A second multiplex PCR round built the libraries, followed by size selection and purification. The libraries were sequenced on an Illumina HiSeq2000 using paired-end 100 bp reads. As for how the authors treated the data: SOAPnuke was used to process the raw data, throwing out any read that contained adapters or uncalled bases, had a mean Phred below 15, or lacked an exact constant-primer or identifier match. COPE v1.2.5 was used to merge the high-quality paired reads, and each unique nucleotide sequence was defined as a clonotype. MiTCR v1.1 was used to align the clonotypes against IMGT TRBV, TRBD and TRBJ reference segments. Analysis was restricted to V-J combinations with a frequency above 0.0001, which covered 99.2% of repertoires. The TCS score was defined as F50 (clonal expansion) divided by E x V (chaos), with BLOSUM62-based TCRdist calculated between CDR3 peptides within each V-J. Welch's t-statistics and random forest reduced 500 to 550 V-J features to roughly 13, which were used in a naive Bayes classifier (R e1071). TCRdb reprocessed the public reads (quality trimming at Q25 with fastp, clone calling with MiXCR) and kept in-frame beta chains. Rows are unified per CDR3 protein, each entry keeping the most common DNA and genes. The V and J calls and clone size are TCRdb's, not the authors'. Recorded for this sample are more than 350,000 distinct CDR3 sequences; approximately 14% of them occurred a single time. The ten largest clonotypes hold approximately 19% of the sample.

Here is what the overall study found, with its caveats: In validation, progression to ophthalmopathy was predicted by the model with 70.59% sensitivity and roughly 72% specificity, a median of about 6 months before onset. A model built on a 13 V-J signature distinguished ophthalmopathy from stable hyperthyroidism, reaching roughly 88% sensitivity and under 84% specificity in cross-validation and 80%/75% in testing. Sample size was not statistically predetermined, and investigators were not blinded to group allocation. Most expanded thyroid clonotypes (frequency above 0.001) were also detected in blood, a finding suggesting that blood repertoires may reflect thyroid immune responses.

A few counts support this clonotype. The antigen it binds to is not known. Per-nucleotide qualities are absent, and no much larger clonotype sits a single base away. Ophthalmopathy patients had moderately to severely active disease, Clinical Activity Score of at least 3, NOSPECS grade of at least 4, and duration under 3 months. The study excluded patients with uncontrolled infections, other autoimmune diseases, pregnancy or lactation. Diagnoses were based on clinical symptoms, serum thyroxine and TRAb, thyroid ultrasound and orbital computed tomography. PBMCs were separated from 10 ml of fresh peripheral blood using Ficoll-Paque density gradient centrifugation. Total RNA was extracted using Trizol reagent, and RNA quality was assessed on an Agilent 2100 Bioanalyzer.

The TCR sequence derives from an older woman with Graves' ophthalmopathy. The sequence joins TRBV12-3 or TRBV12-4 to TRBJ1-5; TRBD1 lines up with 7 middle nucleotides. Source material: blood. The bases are TGTGCCAGCAGCCATGGGACAGCCGCCCAGCATTTT. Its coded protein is CASSHGTAAQHF.